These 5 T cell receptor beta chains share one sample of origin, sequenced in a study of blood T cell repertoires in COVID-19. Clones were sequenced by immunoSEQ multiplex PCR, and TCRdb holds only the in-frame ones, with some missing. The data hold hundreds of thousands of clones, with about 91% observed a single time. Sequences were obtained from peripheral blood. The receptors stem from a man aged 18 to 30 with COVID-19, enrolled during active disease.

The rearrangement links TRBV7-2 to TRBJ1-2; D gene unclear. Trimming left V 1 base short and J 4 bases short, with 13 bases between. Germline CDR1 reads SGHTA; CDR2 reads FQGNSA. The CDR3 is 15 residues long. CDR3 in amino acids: CASSLVGGASYGYTF. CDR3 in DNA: TGTGCCAGCAGCTTAGTGGGTGGCGCTAGCTATGGCTACACCTTC.

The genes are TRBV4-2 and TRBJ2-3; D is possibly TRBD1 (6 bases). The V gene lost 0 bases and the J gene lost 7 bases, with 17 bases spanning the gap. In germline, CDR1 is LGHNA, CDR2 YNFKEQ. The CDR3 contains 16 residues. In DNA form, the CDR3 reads TGTGCCAGCAGCCAAGATCAGGGGCCGAAGACTAATACGCAGTATTTT. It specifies CASSQDQGPKTNTQYF.

The CDR3 sequence is CASSLGPSGRPYEQYF. CDR3 bases: TGTGCCAGCAGCTTGGGGCCTAGCGGGAGACCCTACGAGCAGTACTTC. This chain uses TRBV11-2 with TRBJ2-7, with 10 bases that match TRBD2. This CDR3 is built from 16 residues. The ends lost 3 bases at V and 2 bases at J; junction bases unmatched: 7. CDR1 and CDR2 (germline): SGHAT, FQNNGV.

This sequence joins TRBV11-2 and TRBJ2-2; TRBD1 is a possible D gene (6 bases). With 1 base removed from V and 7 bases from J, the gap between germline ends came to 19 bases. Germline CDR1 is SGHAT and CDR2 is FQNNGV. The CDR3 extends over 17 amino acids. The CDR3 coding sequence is TGTGCCAGCAGCTTAGGTTTGGGGCTTACCAGGGGCGGGGAGCTGTTTTTT. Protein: CASSLGLGLTRGGELFF.

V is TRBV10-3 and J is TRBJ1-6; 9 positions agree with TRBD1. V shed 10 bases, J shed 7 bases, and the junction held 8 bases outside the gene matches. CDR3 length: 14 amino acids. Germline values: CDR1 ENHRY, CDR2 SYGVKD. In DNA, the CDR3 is TGTGCCACGCGCGAGGGACAGGGCAATTCACCCCTCCACTTT. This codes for CATREGQGNSPLHF.